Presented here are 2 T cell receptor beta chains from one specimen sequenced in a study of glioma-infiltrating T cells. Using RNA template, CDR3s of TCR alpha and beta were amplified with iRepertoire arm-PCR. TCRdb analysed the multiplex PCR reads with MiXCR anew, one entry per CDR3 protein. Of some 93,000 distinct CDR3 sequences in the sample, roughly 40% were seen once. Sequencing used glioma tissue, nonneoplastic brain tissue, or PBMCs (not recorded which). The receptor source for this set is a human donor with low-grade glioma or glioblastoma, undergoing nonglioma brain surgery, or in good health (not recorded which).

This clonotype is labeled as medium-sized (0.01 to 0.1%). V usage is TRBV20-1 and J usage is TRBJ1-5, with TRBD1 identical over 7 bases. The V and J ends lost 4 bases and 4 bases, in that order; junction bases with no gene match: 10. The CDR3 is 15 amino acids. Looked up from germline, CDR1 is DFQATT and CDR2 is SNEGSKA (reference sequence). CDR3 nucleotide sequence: TGCAGTGCTATGACCCCGGGACAGCATAATCAGCCCCAGCATTTT. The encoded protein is CSAMTPGQHNQPQHF.

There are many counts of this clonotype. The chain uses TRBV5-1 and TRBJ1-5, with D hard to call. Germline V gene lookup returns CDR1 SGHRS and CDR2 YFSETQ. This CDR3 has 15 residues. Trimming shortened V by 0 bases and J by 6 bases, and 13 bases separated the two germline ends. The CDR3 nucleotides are TGCGCCAGCAGCTTGGCCGGATCGGGGAGTCAGCCCCAGCATTTT. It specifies CASSLAGSGSQPQHF.